This T cell receptor beta chain was observed in a study of T cell responses to AZD1222 COVID-19 vaccine (dated by TCRdb to 2020 to 2023). Regarding the complete study: A total of 230 or so trial participants underwent TCR sequencing, of whom about 210 received two doses of AZD1222 and some 25 received two doses of the MenACWY control vaccine. Enrollment into the trials was organized by age into subgroups of 18-55, 56-69 and 70-plus years, and those subgroups contained roughly 160, 29 and 62 TCR-sequenced participants, respectively.

General conclusions and limits of the study: CD4 TCRs associated with the vaccine covered the entire spike protein, and the dominant responses were in regions 160-218 and 743-854. The 56-69-year group was small, and its depth increase did not reach significance, likely because of low power. Reportedly, close to half of the unique spike-specific TCRs recognized epitopes lying outside the regions that are mutated in the B.1.351 and B.1.1.7 variants. After two AZD1222 doses, both the breadth and the depth of spike-specific TCRs were significantly higher than at day 0 and than in MenACWY recipients. Most participants were white British and females outnumbered males, and the authors suggested that clonal diversity may have been underestimated. No day 14 peak-response samples were available, so repertoires were characterized only after the peak T cell response. Conclusions about previously exposed vaccinees are limited, since just five to seven AZD1222 recipients were seropositive for SARS-CoV-2 at baseline.

About this clone: Its antigen is not yet known. Per-nucleotide qualities are absent, and no much larger clonotype sits a single base away.

The CDR3 regions of human TCRbeta chains were analyzed by immunosequencing. In the source study's methods: Repertoire TCRs were checked for matches against a reference library of SARS-CoV-2-specific TCRs that had been generated using the MIRA antigen-specificity platform. Breadth was defined as the fraction of unique TCRs that were SARS-CoV-2-associated. Depth was defined as the fraction of total T cells that were SARS-CoV-2-associated. Using the MIRA data, every spike-specific TCR was mapped to the spike region that the TCR reacted to and assigned to either a CD4 or a CD8 class. Log10-transformed breadth and depth values were compared by one-way ANOVA with Sidak's multiple comparisons tests. TCRdb retrieved this table from immuneACCESS and kept in-frame rearrangements only. Not all clones are present; in checked studies, unresolved V genes account for under half, and no reason is known for the remainder. V and J calls and clone size are as listed in that table; D and trimming were resolved from the DNA. The sample table holds 98,000 or so clones, of which 84% were seen once. The top ten clones comprise 14% of the sample.

Sample time point, as interpreted from the label and publication: about 28 days (+/-7) after the second vaccine dose. Because spike-specific TCR depth and breadth did not differ between the two schedules, AZD1222 recipients who got a second dose at roughly 4 weeks were pooled with those who got a second dose at roughly 12 weeks. Vaccinee samples were obtained from the UK trials COV001 and COV002, which included a single-blind randomized controlled phase 2/3 trial of AZD1222 (ChAdOx1 nCoV-19) in healthy adults. Trial participant PBMC samples were collected at day 0 and day 28 after the second dose for TCRbeta chain sequencing. The germline V gene sets CDR1 to SQVTM and CDR2 to ANQGSEA. Germline trimming: 5 bases from V, 0 bases from J; junction bases outside gene matches: 11. The cysteine opens and the phenylalanine closes a CDR3 of 17 amino acids. Just the 51-base CDR3 DNA is kept, in frame starting at base 1.

The TCR originated in an adult who received the AZD1222 COVID-19 vaccine. Recombination connected TRBV29-1 to TRBJ2-1; TRBD2 aligns with 9 central bases. Sequenced here: peripheral blood, sampled 28 days after the second AZD1222 dose. The CDR3 sequence is CSVYWTSDEVSYNEQFF. The DNA sequence follows: TGCAGCGTTTACTGGACTAGCGACGAGGTCTCCTACAATGAGCAGTTCTTC.